Listed here are 10 T cell receptor beta chains from one sample, sequenced in a study of T cell changes during pregnancy in multiple sclerosis. The data were produced by immunoSEQ multiplex PCR, yet TCRdb's version contains in-frame clones alone and is incomplete. The repertoire holds fewer than 85,000 clones, with 93% as singletons. Sequencing used peripheral blood, obtained in the second trimester of pregnancy. These receptors originate from a female donor with multiple sclerosis, enrolled in a pregnancy study.

The chain carries TRBV5-5 and TRBJ1-5; 7 bases fit TRBD1. Germline V gene lookup returns CDR1 SGHKS and CDR2 YYEKEE (reference sequence). The CDR3 contains 15 residues. J lost 4 bases, V lost 0 bases, and 4 bases had no gene match. CDR3 nucleotide sequence: TGTGCCAGCAGCTTGGTGGGACAGTCTAATCAGCCCCAGCATTTT. Translation: CASSLVGQSNQPQHF.

CDR3 loop: CASLRGLSDGDTQYF. CDR3 coding DNA: TGCGCCAGCCTTAGGGGACTATCAGATGGAGATACGCAGTATTTT. The chain joins TRBV5-1 to TRBJ2-3, with 7 bases identical to TRBD2. The CDR3 consists of 15 residues. The junction had 13 bases not matched to a gene; V was cut back by 7 bases and J by 5 bases. Germline V lookup: CDR1 SGHRS, CDR2 YFSETQ.

V is TRBV7-8 and J is TRBJ2-7, with D unclear. Germline V lookup: CDR1 SGHVS, CDR2 FQNEAQ. The CDR3 covers 14 residues. V was cut by 5 bases and J by 4 bases, with 15 bases left in between. The DNA for the CDR3 is TGTGCCAGCAGCCTCACGAATACGGAGTACGAGCAGTACTTC. Translation gives CASSLTNTEYEQYF.

V and J are TRBV27 and TRBJ2-7; D remains ambiguous. Deletions cut 1 base from V and 2 bases from J, with 18 bases between. There are 17 residues in the CDR3. Germline V gene lookup returns CDR1 MNHEY and CDR2 SMNVEV (reference sequence). The chain's CDR3 is CASSLYQSPSGAYEQYF. Written as DNA, the CDR3 is TGTGCCAGCAGTTTATATCAATCACCGTCCGGAGCCTACGAGCAGTACTTC.

This chain uses TRBV18 with TRBJ1-2, with D possibly TRBD1 on 6 matching bases. Trimming shortened V by 6 bases and J by 3 bases, and 17 bases separated the two germline ends. The CDR3 is 15 residues long. Germline CDR1 reads KGHSH; CDR2 reads LQKENI. This CDR3 is CASSRPLTGYYGYTF. CDR3 DNA sequence: TGTGCCAGCTCCCGACCCCTTACAGGGTACTATGGCTACACCTTC.

The chain joins TRBV9 to TRBJ1-2, with TRBD1 as a possible D gene (6 bases). Germline-derived CDR1 and CDR2 are SGDLS and YYNGEE. The CDR3 is made up of 14 amino acids. V lost 3 bases to trimming and J lost 2 bases, with 11 bases between them. The CDR3 DNA follows: TGTGCCAGCAGCGCCTCCGGACAGAACTATGGCTACACCTTC. Residues: CASSASGQNYGYTF.

This rearrangement joins TRBV9 to TRBJ2-1; no clear D gene. V was pared by 3 bases and J by 0 bases, with 7 bases between. Germline V lookup: CDR1 SGDLS, CDR2 YYNGEE. The CDR3 has 14 amino acids. This CDR3 is CASSAQSSYNEQFF. The CDR3, as DNA: TGTGCCAGCAGCGCACAGAGCTCCTACAATGAGCAGTTCTTC.

This chain uses TRBV18 with TRBJ1-5; possibly TRBD1 for D (5 bases). Germline values: CDR1 KGHSH, CDR2 LQKENI. CDR3 length: 17 amino acids. V gave up 3 bases and J gave up 6 bases, with 21 bases separating them. CDR3 nucleotide sequence: TGTGCCAGCTCACCTGACCCGGACATCGGTGGCAGTCAGCCCCAGCATTTT. It is translated as CASSPDPDIGGSQPQHF.

The chain recombines TRBV7-9 with TRBJ2-7; TRBD1 matches at 8 bases. The CDR3 covers 15 residues. With V trimmed by 2 bases and J by 2 bases, 5 bases remained unmatched. In germline, CDR1 is SEHNR, CDR2 FQNEAQ (reference sequence). The CDR3 protein is CASSLHTGGPYEQYF. CDR3 sequence (DNA): TGTGCCAGCAGCTTACATACAGGGGGGCCCTACGAGCAGTACTTC.

This clone was observed a single time. The rearrangement joins TRBV28 to TRBJ2-7; D possibly corresponds to TRBD1 (5 bases). Trimming pared 2 bases from V and 3 bases from J, leaving 20 bases between. The CDR3 is made up of 17 amino acids. CDR1 is MDHEN, CDR2 SYDVKM, per germline. CDR3 protein: CASSLKGIPLYVYEQYF. The CDR3 coding sequence is TGTGCCAGCAGTTTAAAGGGGATTCCATTATATGTCTACGAGCAGTACTTC.